This TCR beta chain stems from a study of blood T cell repertoires in COVID-19. Methods used by the authors: Using reference gene primer amplification, nucleated cell counts were estimated. Assay used: immunoSEQ multiplex PCR; TCRdb lists only in-frame clones, some missing. V and J calls and clone size follow that table, whereas D and trimming were derived from the DNA. The sample holds some 320,000 clones, 85% to 95% seen once. V shed 6 bases and J 3 bases; nucleotides not matched to a gene: 5. The CDR3 consists of 15 residues. CDR1 and CDR2 (germline): LGHNA, YSLEER. The chain uses TRBV4-3 and TRBJ1-4, with 9 nucleotides matching TRBD1. The sequence was obtained from a woman under 40 who had been exposed to COVID-19. The sample consisted of PBMCs or T cells enriched from blood (not recorded which). The CDR3 loop reads CASRQGAVSNEKLFF. In DNA form, the CDR3 reads TGCGCCAGCAGACAGGGGGCAGTATCTAATGAAAAACTGTTTTTT.